These T cell receptor beta chains were read from a single sample in a study of T-cell memory formation after mild COVID-19. TCRdb reprocessed the 5' RACE reads with MiXCR, giving one entry per CDR3 protein. Among a few hundred thousand distinct CDR3 sequences listed, roughly 26% were seen once. Sequencing was performed on PBMCs or a T cell subset sorted from them (not recorded which). These receptors all come from an adult woman who had mild COVID-19 (a few samples of this study predate the infection). Cell type and time point are not known. Both conserved end residues are part of each CDR3. D genes are given only for firm matches. Expanded clones get a size class; other rows say once, few or many, or leave the size out.

abundance,j_gene,d_gene,v_gene,CDR3aa,CDR3nt
NA,TRBJ2-7,TRBD2,TRBV20-1,CSARERLAGVPPYEQYF,TGCAGTGCTAGAGAGCGACTAGCGGGGGTTCCCCCCTACGAGCAGTACTTC
NA,TRBJ2-3,NA,TRBV7-8,CASSTSPELTNTDTQYF,TGTGCCAGCAGCACAAGTCCGGAGCTCACAAACACAGATACGCAGTATTTT
NA,TRBJ2-1,TRBD2,TRBV14,CASSPRAGPFDEQFF,TGTGCCAGCAGCCCCAGAGCGGGGCCTTTCGATGAGCAGTTCTTC
few,TRBJ2-7,NA,TRBV27,CASSWTPGHEQYF,TGTGCCAGCAGTTGGACCCCCGGTCACGAGCAGTACTTC
NA,TRBJ1-1,NA,TRBV5-1,CASSLSPWNTEAFF,TGCGCCAGCAGCTTGAGTCCTTGGAACACTGAAGCTTTCTTT
NA,TRBJ2-7,TRBD2,TRBV20-1,CSARLAGVNEQYF,TGCAGTGCTAGACTAGCGGGAGTTAACGAGCAGTACTTC
NA,TRBJ1-6,NA,TRBV6-6,CASSGRGGRYNSPLHF,TGTGCCAGCAGTGGACGAGGGGGACGTTATAATTCACCCCTCCACTTT
NA,TRBJ1-1,NA,TRBV6-5,CASSYPASTEAFF,TGTGCCAGCAGTTACCCCGCGAGCACTGAAGCTTTCTTT
few,TRBJ2-1,TRBD2,TRBV7-3,CASSFYAGGTNEQFF,TGTGCCAGCAGCTTTTATGCGGGAGGTACCAATGAGCAGTTCTTC
NA,TRBJ1-1,NA,TRBV7-2,CASSASWNTEAFF,TGTGCCAGCAGCGCCTCCTGGAACACTGAAGCTTTCTTT
NA,TRBJ2-3,TRBD2,TRBV7-8,CASSFPQLAPYTDTQYF,TGTGCCAGCAGCTTTCCCCAACTAGCGCCCTACACAGATACGCAGTATTTT
NA,TRBJ2-7,TRBD2,TRBV20-1,CSARDLAGGPLYEQYF,TGCAGTGCTAGAGATTTGGCGGGAGGGCCCCTCTACGAGCAGTACTTC
few,TRBJ2-3,TRBD2,TRBV7-3,CASSASLARAGGTDTQYF,TGTGCCAGCAGCGCAAGCCTCGCCAGGGCGGGGGGCACAGATACGCAGTATTTT
few,TRBJ1-1,NA,TRBV2,CASSEVGGNTEAFF,TGTGCCAGCAGTGAAGTCGGGGGTAACACTGAAGCTTTCTTT
few,TRBJ2-2,NA,TRBV12-3/TRBV12-4,CASSWGRTGELFF,TGTGCCAGCAGTTGGGGGCGTACCGGGGAGCTGTTTTTT
NA,TRBJ1-1,NA,TRBV6-1,CASSDVGRPSNTEAFF,TGTGCCAGCAGTGATGTCGGGCGGCCATCGAACACTGAAGCTTTCTTT
few,TRBJ2-3,NA,TRBV7-9,CASSPPRLVFTQYF,TGTGCCAGCAGCCCACCAAGGCTGGTTTTTACGCAGTATTTT
few,TRBJ2-7,NA,TRBV20-1,CSAGRWSGPSYEQYF,TGCAGTGCGGGGCGGTGGAGCGGGCCTTCCTACGAGCAGTACTTC
few,TRBJ1-1,NA,TRBV5-1,CASHLAVNTEAFF,TGCGCCAGCCATCTAGCGGTGAACACTGAAGCTTTCTTT
NA,TRBJ1-2,NA,TRBV20-1,CSAFDYGYTF,TGCAGTGCTTTCGATTATGGCTACACCTTC
NA,TRBJ2-7,TRBD1,TRBV20-1,CSARGTVYYEQYF,TGCAGTGCTAGGGGGACAGTTTACTACGAGCAGTACTTC
few,TRBJ1-2,TRBD1,TRBV12-3/TRBV12-4,CASSLGRTGSGYTF,TGTGCCAGCAGTTTAGGCAGGACAGGGAGTGGCTACACCTTC
NA,TRBJ2-7,NA,TRBV23-1,CANAPLDDESYEQYF,TGCGCCAACGCTCCCCTGGATGATGAGTCCTACGAGCAGTACTTC
NA,TRBJ1-3,NA,TRBV18,CASSFEDSSGNTIYF,TGTGCCAGCTCCTTCGAGGACAGCTCTGGAAACACCATATATTTT
few,TRBJ2-3,NA,TRBV7-9,CASSPLPGYESDTQYF,TGTGCCAGCAGCCCGTTACCAGGGTATGAATCAGATACGCAGTATTTT
NA,TRBJ2-7,NA,TRBV7-9,CASGRSTYEQYF,TGTGCCAGCGGGAGATCTACCTACGAGCAGTACTTC
NA,TRBJ1-2,TRBD1,TRBV7-6,CASSPTGGSGYTF,TGTGCCAGCAGCCCTACAGGGGGGAGCGGCTACACCTTC
few,TRBJ2-3,NA,TRBV20-1,CSARTSGYWADTQYF,TGCAGTGCTAGGACGTCGGGGTATTGGGCAGATACGCAGTATTTT
few,TRBJ1-2,TRBD1,TRBV7-9,CASSLGQGWSGYTF,TGTGCCAGCAGCTTAGGACAGGGGTGGAGTGGCTACACCTTC
NA,TRBJ2-7,NA,TRBV7-2,CASRSYQGSYEQYF,TGTGCCAGCCGGTCATATCAGGGTTCCTACGAGCAGTACTTC
NA,TRBJ1-2,NA,TRBV5-5,CASSWGGGGQHYGYTF,TGTGCCAGCAGCTGGGGAGGCGGGGGGCAACACTATGGCTACACCTTC
few,TRBJ2-5,NA,TRBV4-1,CASSQSGALQETQYF,TGCGCCAGCAGCCAATCCGGAGCTCTGCAAGAGACCCAGTACTTC
NA,TRBJ1-2,NA,TRBV12-3/TRBV12-4,CASSSPGRPTF,TGTGCCAGCAGCTCCCCCGGGCGGCCCACCTTC
NA,TRBJ2-3,NA,TRBV21-1,CASSIHLGGLAGSTDTQYF,TGTGCCAGCAGCATCCACCTTGGGGGGCTAGCGGGTAGCACAGATACGCAGTATTTT
NA,TRBJ1-5,NA,TRBV12-3/TRBV12-4,CASSLADQPQHF,TGTGCCAGCAGTTTGGCGGATCAGCCCCAGCATTTT
NA,TRBJ2-3,NA,TRBV9,CASSEPSRGQSTDTQYF,TGTGCCAGCAGCGAGCCCTCCAGGGGCCAAAGCACAGATACGCAGTATTTT
few,TRBJ2-7,NA,TRBV24-1,CATSDPGGDSEGAYEQYF,TGTGCCACCAGTGATCCGGGCGGGGACTCCGAAGGAGCTTACGAGCAGTACTTC
NA,TRBJ1-1,TRBD1,TRBV3-1,CASSQGGTVNTEAFF,TGTGCCAGCAGCCAAGGGGGGACAGTAAACACTGAAGCTTTCTTT
many,TRBJ2-1,NA,TRBV5-1,CASSGYPARGEQFF,TGCGCCAGCAGTGGATACCCGGCTAGGGGGGAGCAGTTCTTC
many,TRBJ2-2,NA,TRBV4-1,CASSPLVARGRTGELFF,TGCGCCAGCAGCCCCCTGGTAGCGAGGGGCCGGACCGGGGAGCTGTTTTTT
NA,TRBJ2-1,NA,TRBV7-2,CASSSEWLGYNEQFF,TGTGCCAGCAGCTCTGAGTGGTTAGGGTACAATGAGCAGTTCTTC
few,TRBJ2-3,TRBD1,TRBV3-1,CASGSVTGPGGDTQYF,TGTGCCAGCGGATCTGTGACAGGGCCGGGCGGCGATACGCAGTATTTT
NA,TRBJ2-1,NA,TRBV7-3,CASSFSLFSNEQFF,TGTGCCAGCAGCTTCTCCTTATTTAGCAATGAGCAGTTCTTC
NA,TRBJ2-1,TRBD1,TRBV24-1,CATSDVDRVDNEQFF,TGTGCCACCAGTGATGTGGACAGGGTCGACAATGAGCAGTTCTTC
NA,TRBJ2-7,NA,TRBV19,CASSPSGYYEQYF,TGTGCCAGTAGTCCCTCAGGGTACTACGAGCAGTACTTC
NA,TRBJ2-3,NA,TRBV4-1,CASSQIVEISTDTQYF,TGCGCCAGCAGCCAAATAGTAGAGATCAGCACAGATACGCAGTATTTT
few,TRBJ2-1,NA,TRBV27,CASGLGAQGSLF,TGTGCCAGCGGCCTGGGGGCCCAGGGAAGCCTCTTC
few,TRBJ1-4,NA,TRBV6-5,CASSSVTGHQNEKLFF,TGTGCCAGCAGTTCCGTAACGGGACATCAAAATGAAAAACTGTTTTTT
NA,TRBJ1-3,NA,TRBV3-1,CASSQDHHGVGNTIYF,TGTGCCAGCAGCCAAGACCATCACGGAGTTGGAAACACCATATATTTT
NA,TRBJ2-2,TRBD2,TRBV7-9,CASSSGTSGAGELFF,TGTGCCAGCAGCTCAGGGACTAGTGGTGCCGGGGAGCTGTTTTTT
NA,TRBJ2-5,NA,TRBV4-2,CASSRVTEGLQETQYF,TGTGCCAGCAGCCGAGTGACAGAGGGCCTCCAAGAGACCCAGTACTTC
NA,TRBJ1-6,NA,TRBV10-3,CATLPSYNSPLHF,TGTGCCACCCTACCCTCCTATAATTCACCCCTCCACTTT
NA,TRBJ1-4,NA,TRBV29-1,CSVEEGAGEKLFF,TGCAGCGTTGAAGAGGGGGCCGGTGAAAAACTGTTTTTT